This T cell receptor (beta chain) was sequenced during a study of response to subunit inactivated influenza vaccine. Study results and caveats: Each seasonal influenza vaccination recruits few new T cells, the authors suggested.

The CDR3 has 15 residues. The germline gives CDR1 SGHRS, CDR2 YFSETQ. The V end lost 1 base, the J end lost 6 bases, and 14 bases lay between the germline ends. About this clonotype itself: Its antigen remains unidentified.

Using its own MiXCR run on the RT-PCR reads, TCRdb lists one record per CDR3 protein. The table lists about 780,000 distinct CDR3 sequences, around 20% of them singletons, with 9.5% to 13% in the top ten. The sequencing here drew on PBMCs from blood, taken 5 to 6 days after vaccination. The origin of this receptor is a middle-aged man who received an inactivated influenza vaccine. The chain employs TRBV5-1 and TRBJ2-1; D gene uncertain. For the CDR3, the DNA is TGCGCCAGCAGCTTGAGAGTAAACAAGGTCAATGAGCAGTTCTTC. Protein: CASSLRVNKVNEQFF.